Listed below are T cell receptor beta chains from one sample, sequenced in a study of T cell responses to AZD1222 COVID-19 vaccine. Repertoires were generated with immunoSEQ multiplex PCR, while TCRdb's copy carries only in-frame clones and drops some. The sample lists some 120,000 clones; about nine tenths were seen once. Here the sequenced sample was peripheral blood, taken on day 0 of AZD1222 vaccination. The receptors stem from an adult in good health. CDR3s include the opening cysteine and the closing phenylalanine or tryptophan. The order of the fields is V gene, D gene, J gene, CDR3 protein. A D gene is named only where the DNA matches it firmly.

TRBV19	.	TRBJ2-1	CASSPSGGRGNEQFF
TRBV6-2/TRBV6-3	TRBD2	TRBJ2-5	CASSGLAAETQYF
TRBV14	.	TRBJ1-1	CASSQDPMGLAEAFF
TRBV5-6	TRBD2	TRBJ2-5	CASSARGGGETQYF
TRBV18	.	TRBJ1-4	CASSTTDSLMSEKLFF
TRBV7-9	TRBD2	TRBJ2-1	CASSLGLAGNNEQFF
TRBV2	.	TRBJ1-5	CASNREGQPQHF
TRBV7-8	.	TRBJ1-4	CASSLDMGAANEKLFF
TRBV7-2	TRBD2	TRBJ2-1	CASSPQGAGVNEQFF
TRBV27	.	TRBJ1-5	CASSFDGNQPQHF
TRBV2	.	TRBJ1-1	CASSSQGYTEAFF
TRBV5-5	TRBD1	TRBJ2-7	CASSPRDRVHEQYF
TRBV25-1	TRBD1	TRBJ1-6	CASSPRTGTNSPLHF
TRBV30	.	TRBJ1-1	CAWSVTGTEAFF
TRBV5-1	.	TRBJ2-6	CASSLWGALSGANVLTF
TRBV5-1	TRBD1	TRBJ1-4	CASSSRTGTNEKLFF
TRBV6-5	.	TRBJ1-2	CASSSMGHGGYTF
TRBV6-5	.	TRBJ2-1	CASSRRTDYNEQFF
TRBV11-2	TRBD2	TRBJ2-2	CASRMGTSRYTGELFF
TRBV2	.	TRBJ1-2	CASTRLTGNYGYTF
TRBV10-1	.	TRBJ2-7	CASSGGSGLAAYEQYF
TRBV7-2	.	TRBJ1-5	CASSRDSVDQPQHF
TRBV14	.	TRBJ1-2	CASSQEGRLNYGYTF
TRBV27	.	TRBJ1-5	CASAWAGTARPQHF
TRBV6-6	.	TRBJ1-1	CASSLQGRSTEAFF
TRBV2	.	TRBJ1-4	CASRGTGTLNEKLFF
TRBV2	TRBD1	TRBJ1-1	CASSFTGTGGAGTEAFF
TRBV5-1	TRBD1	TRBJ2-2	CASSRDRTTGELFF
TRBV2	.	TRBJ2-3	CASTPEGDTQYF
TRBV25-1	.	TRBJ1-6	CASSEFRGGNSPLHF
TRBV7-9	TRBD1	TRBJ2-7	CASSLGPTGAHYEQYF
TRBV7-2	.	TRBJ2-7	CASSHQGGGGLYEQYF
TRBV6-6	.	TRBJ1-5	CASRRDRRGNQPQHF
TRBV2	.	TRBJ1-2	CASSGAGTNYGYTF
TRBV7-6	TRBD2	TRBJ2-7	CASSSSSGHSYEQYF
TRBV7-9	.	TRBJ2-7	CASSFGTPSNEQYF
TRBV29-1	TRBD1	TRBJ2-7	CSVGDSTNYEQYF
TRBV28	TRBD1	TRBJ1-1	CASSLEEGARMNTEAFF
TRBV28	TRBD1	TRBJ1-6	CASRADKQGARNSPLHF
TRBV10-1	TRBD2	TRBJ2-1	CASSSTSGTYNEQFF
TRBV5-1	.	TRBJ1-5	CASSPVPGSNQPQHF
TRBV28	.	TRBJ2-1	CASKNPGRALDNEQFF
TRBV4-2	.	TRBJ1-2	CASSQGIGANYGYTF
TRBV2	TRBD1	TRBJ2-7	CASTQDRDYEQYF
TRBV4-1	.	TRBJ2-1	CASSLTTDVFYNEQFF
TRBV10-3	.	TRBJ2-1	CAIRLDSAYNEQFF
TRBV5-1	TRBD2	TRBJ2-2	CASSLDGSGTVTGELFF
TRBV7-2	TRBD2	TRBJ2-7	CASSLQTSGSQYEQYF
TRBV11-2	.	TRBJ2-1	CASSLVAGRSYNEQFF
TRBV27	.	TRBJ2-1	CASSTELGRQFF
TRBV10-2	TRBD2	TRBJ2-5	CASSEWTSGKETQYF
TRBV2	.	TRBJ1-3	CASRDGWYTIYF
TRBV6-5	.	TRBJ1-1	CASTAKGGENTEAFF
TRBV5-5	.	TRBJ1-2	CASSSFFFGYDYGYTF
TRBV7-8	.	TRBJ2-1	CASSQLGAASAYNEQFF
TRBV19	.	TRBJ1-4	CASSAYREKNEKLFF
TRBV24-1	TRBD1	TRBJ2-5	CATSRTGDVETQYF